The text below deals with one T cell receptor beta chain. Clones were read by immunoSEQ multiplex PCR, and TCRdb kept only the in-frame ones, dropping some. Of about 2.1 million clones in the sample, about 94% are singletons; the top ten hold under 2%. The data stem from a study of shared clonotypes between healthy human individuals. Germline V CDR1 and CDR2: MDHEN, SYDVKM. The CDR3 loop spans 18 amino acids. The trim removed 3 bases at V and 3 bases at J, leaving 11 bases unmatched. Naive CD8 cells, CD45RO-negative and positively selected for CCR7, excluded terminally differentiated effector memory CD45RA+ cells.

The origin of this receptor is a man younger than 30 in good health. Some clones in this sample may be carry-over from other donors' samples. The sample comprised naive CD8+ T cells from PBMCs. The chain is built from TRBV28 and TRBJ2-2; 9 bases line up with TRBD2. DNA for the CDR3: TGTGCCAGCAGTTTTGGGTTCGGCGGGAGGGCGGACACCGGGGAGCTGTTTTTT. Its protein is CASSFGFGGRADTGELFF.